The sequence of this T cell receptor (beta chain) was determined in a study of shared clonotypes between healthy human individuals. Using immunoSEQ multiplex PCR, the repertoire was profiled, and TCRdb retains in-frame clones only, with some absent. The top ten hold 1.7% of the sample, which has roughly 760,000 clones, approximately 79% seen once. Germline V gene data show CDR1 as LNHDA and CDR2 as SQIVND (reference sequence). The CDR3 is 14 amino acids. Trimming removed 4 bases from V and 5 bases from J, with 14 bases in between. This clone was counted a single time. The sample taken for sequencing was memory CD4+ T cells sorted from blood. The subset: CD45RA-negative fraction. This chain uses TRBV19 with TRBJ2-5, with D possibly matching TRBD2 (6 bases). The receptor was derived from a woman in her thirties in good health. The CDR3 here is CASSNWVAGETQYF. The CDR3 DNA reads TGTGCCAGTAGTAACTGGGTGGCGGGGGAGACCCAGTACTTC.